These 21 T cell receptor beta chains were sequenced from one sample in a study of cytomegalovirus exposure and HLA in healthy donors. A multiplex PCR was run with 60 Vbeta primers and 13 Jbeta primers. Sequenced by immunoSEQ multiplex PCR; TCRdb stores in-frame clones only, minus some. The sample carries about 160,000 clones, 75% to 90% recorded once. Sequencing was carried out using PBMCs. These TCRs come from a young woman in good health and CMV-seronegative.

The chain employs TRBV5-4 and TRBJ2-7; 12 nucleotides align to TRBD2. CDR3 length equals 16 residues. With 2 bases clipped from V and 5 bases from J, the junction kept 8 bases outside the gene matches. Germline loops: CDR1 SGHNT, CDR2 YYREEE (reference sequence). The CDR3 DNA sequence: TGTGCCAGCAGCTTCTCTAGCGGGAGGGCTCTGCACGAGCAGTACTTC. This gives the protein CASSFSSGRALHEQYF.

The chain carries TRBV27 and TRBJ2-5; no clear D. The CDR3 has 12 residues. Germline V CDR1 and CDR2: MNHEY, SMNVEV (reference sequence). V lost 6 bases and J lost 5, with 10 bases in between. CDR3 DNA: TGTGCCAGCAGAACCGACTCGGAGACCCAGTACTTC. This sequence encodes CASRTDSETQYF.

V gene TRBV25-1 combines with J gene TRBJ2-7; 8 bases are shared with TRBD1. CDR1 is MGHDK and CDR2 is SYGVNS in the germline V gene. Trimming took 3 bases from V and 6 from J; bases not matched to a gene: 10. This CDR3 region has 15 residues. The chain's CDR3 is CASSDVEPGQAEQYF. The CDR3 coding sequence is TGTGCCAGCAGTGACGTGGAACCGGGACAGGCCGAGCAGTACTTC.

CDR3 in amino acids: CASSLERNQPQHF. CDR3 bases: TGTGCCAGCAGTTTAGAGCGCAATCAGCCCCAGCATTTT. The rearrangement links TRBV27 to TRBJ1-5; D remains ambiguous. V lost 2 bases and J 2 bases, leaving 4 bases between the germline ends. Germline V lookup: CDR1 MNHEY, CDR2 SMNVEV (reference sequence). The length of the CDR3 is 13 residues.

The CDR3 DNA sequence: TGTGCCAGCAGCTTAGCGTCAACAGGCGAAGACTATGGCTACACCTTC. Translation gives CASSLASTGEDYGYTF. J is TRBJ1-2 and V is TRBV7-8, with a tentative D call TRBD1 (5 bases). V lost 0 bases and J 3 bases, leaving 14 bases between the germline ends. Germline V gives CDR1 SGHVS, CDR2 FQNEAQ. The CDR3 spans 16 residues.

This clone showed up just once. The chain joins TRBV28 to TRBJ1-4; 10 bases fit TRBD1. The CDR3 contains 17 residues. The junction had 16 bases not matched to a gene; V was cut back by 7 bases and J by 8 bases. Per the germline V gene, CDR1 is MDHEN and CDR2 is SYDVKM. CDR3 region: CASTPVGTGAPGEKLFF. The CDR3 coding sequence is TGTGCCAGCACCCCGGTAGGGACAGGGGCCCCCGGGGAAAAACTGTTTTTT.

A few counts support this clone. As DNA, the CDR3 is TGTGCCAGCAGCCGTTTCAGGGTGGGAACCGGGGAGCTGTTTTTT. Translation: CASSRFRVGTGELFF. V gene TRBV7-9 combines with J gene TRBJ2-2, with D tentatively TRBD1 (5 bases). This CDR3 has 15 amino acids. Per the germline V gene, CDR1 is SEHNR and CDR2 is FQNEAQ (reference sequence). V was cut by 5 bases and J by 5 bases, with 15 bases left in between.

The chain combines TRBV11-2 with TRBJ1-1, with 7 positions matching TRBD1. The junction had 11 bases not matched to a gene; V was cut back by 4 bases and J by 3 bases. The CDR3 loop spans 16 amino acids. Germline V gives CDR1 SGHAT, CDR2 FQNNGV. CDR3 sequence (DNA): TGTGCCAGCAGCTCCAGGACAGGACGTAGGGACACTGAAGCTTTCTTT. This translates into CASSSRTGRRDTEAFF. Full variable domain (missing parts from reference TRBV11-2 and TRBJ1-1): EAGVAQSPRYKIIEKRQSVAFWCNPISGHATLYWYQQILGQGPKLLIQFQNNGVVDDSQLPKDRFSAERLKGVDSTLKIQPAKLEDSAVYLCASSSRTGRRDTEAFFGQGTRLTVV.

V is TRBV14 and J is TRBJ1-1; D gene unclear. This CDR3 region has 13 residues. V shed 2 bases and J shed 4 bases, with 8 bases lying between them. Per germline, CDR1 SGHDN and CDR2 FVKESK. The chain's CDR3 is CASSQSAFTEAFF. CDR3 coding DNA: TGTGCCAGCAGCCAATCCGCGTTCACTGAAGCTTTCTTT.

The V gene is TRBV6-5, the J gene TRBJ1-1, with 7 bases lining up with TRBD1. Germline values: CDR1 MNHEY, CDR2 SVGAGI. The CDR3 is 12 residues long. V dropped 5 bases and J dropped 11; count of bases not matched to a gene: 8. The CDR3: CASSDPGQMAFF. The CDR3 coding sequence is TGTGCCAGCAGTGACCCGGGACAGATGGCTTTCTTT.

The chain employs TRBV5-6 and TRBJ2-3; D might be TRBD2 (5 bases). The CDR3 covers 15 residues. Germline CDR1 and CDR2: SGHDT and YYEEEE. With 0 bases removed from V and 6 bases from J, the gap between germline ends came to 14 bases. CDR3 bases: TGTGCCAGCAGCTTGGCCGAGGGTAGTGGCGATACGCAGTATTTT. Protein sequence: CASSLAEGSGDTQYF.

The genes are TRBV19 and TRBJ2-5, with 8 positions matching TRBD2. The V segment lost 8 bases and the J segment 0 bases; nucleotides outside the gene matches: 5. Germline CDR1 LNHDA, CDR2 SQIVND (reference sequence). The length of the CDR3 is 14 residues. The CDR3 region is CASGLGLDQETQYF. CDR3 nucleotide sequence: TGTGCCAGTGGGTTGGGACTAGACCAAGAGACCCAGTACTTC.

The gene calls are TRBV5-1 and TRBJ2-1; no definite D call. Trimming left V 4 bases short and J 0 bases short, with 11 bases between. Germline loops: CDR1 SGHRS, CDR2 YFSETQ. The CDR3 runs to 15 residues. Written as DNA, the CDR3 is TGCGCCAGCAGCCTACTCGAGAGCTCCTACAATGAGCAGTTCTTC. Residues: CASSLLESSYNEQFF.

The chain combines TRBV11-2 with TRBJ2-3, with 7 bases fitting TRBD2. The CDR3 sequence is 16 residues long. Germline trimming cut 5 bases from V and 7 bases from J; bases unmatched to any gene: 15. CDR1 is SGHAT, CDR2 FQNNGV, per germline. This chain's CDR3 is CASSPRASGDLNTQYF. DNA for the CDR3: TGTGCCAGCAGCCCGAGGGCTAGCGGCGACCTTAATACGCAGTATTTT.

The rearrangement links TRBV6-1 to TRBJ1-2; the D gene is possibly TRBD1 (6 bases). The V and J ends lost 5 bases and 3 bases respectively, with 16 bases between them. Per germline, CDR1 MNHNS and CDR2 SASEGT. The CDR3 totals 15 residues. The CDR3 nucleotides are TGTGCCAGCAGTCCGCTGACGGACAGTGACTATGGCTACACCTTC. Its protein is CASSPLTDSDYGYTF.

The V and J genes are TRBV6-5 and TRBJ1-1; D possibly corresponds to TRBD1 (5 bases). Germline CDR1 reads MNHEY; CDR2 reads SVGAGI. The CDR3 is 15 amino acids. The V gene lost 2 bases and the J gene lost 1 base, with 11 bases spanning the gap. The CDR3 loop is CASSYLQVPNTEAFF. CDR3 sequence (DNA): TGTGCCAGCAGTTACCTACAGGTCCCGAACACTGAAGCTTTCTTT.

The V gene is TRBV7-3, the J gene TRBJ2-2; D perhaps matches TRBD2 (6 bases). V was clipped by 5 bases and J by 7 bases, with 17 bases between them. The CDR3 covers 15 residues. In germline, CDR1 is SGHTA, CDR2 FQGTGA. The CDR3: CASSPRGIVGGELFF. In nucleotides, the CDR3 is TGTGCCAGCAGCCCCCGCGGGATTGTGGGCGGGGAGCTGTTTTTT.

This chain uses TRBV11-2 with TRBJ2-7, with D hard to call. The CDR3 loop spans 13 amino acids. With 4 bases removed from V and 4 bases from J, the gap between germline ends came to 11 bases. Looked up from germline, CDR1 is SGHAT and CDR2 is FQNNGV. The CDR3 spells CASSSRVEYEQYF. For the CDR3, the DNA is TGTGCCAGCAGCTCTCGAGTGGAGTACGAGCAGTACTTC.

This chain's CDR3 is CASSSPGGANYGYTF. CDR3 coding DNA: TGTGCCAGCAGTTCTCCAGGGGGCGCGAACTATGGCTACACCTTC. The chain joins TRBV28 to TRBJ1-2, with 8 bases lining up with TRBD1. From germline, CDR1 is MDHEN and CDR2 SYDVKM. The CDR3 sequence is 15 residues long. V gave up 4 bases and J gave up 2 bases; unmatched junction bases: 6.

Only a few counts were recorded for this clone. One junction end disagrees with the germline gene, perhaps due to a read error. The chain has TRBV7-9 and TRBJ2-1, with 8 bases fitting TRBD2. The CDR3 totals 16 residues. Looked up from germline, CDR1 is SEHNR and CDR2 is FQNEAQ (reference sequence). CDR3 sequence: CSSSCVSGIDWHEQFF. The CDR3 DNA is TGTTCCAGCAGCTGCGTTAGCGGGATTGATTGGCATGAGCAGTTCTTC. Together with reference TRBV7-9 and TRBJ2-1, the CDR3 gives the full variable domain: DTGVSQNPRHKITKRGQNVTFRCDPISEHNRLYWYRQTLGQGPEFLTYFQNEAQLEKSRLLSDRFSAERPKGSFSTLEIQRTEQGDSAMYLCSSSCVSGIDWHEQFFGPGTRLTVL.

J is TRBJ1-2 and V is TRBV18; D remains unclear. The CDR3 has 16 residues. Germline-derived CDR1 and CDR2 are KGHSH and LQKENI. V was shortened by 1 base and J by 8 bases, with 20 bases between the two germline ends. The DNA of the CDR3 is TGTGCCAGCTCACCACTAGTCGCTACGCGAAACGGGGGCTACACCTTC. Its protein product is CASSPLVATRNGGYTF.